A selection of T cell receptor beta chains follows, all from one sample in a study of identical twins. TCRdb reanalysed the 5' RACE reads using MiXCR and keeps one entry per CDR3 protein. The sample lists around 1.7 million distinct CDR3 sequences, 25% to 35% occurring once. The specimen was cord blood. These receptors all stem from a newborn girl in good health. Both conserved end residues are trimmed from each CDR3.

TRBJ2-7,TRBV29-1,SADRDGEQY
TRBJ2-1,TRBV24-1,ATSDSTGGFEQF
TRBJ1-6,TRBV10-3,AISEWLGPRNSPLH
TRBJ2-5,TRBV10-3,AIRAGLRYNEQY
NA,TRBV20-1,SARDFETFYNEQY
TRBJ2-3,TRBV5-1,ASSRGRPGDTQY
TRBJ2-1,TRBV25-1,ASRKGGEQF
NA,TRBV5-4,ASSLGLAVQETQF
TRBJ2-7,TRBV20-1,SVTSGGSLYEQY
TRBJ1-2,TRBV10-1,ASSDSGTNYGYT
TRBJ2-1,TRBV20-1,SARGDHYNEQF
TRBJ2-7,TRBV20-1,SARSRGVPYNEQY
TRBJ2-5,TRBV11-1,ASSLLVSYNEQY
TRBJ2-7,TRBV2,ASSDRVYNEQY
TRBJ2-7,TRBV7-9,ASSLVGGSDYEQY
TRBJ1-2,TRBV25-1,ASSETGDYGYT